This T cell receptor (beta chain) was sequenced during a study of CD8 T cells in ankylosing spondylitis. By quantitative 5'-RACE with molecular barcodes, the TCR beta libraries were made. TCRdb ran MiXCR on the 5' RACE reads and lists one entry per CDR3 protein. Of around 28,000 distinct CDR3 sequences in the sample, more than 30% were seen once. The V end was cut by 4 bases, the J end by 2 bases, with 11 bases between. The CDR3 has 14 amino acids. Germline CDR1 and CDR2: SGHNT and YYREEE (reference sequence). Details on this clonotype: The target antigen is unknown.

Study findings and constraints: Previous work reported some of these motif variants in the synovial fluid and blood of reactive arthritis. It appeared that ankylosing spondylitis blood was characterized by a TCR beta motif of several highly homologous variants. Significant enrichment of disease-linked clones was reportedly seen in matched ankylosing spondylitis synovial fluid.

The receptor was isolated from a male donor with ankylosing spondylitis. The chain uses TRBV5-4 and TRBJ2-3; TRBD1 is a possible D gene (6 bases). Sequenced: synovial fluid, either unsorted or a sorted T cell fraction (not recorded which). The CDR3 DNA follows: TGTGCCAGCAGCCCCGGACAGTACACAGATACGCAGTATTTT. Protein product: CASSPGQYTDTQYF.